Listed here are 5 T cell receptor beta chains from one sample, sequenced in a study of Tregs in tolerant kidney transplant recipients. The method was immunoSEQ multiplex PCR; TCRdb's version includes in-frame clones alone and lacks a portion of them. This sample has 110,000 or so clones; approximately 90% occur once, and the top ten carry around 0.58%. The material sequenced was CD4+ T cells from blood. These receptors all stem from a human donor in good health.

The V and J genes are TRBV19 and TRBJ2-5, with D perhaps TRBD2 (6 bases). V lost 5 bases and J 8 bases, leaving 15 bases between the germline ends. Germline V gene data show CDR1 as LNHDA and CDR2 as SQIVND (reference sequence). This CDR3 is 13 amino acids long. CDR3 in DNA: TGTGCCAGTAGTGCGGGGTTTCAGGGCACCCAGTACTTC. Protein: CASSAGFQGTQYF.

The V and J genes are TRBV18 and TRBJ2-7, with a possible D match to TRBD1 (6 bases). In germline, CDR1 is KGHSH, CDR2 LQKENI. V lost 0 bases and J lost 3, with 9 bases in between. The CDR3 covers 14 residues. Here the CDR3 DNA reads TGTGCCAGCTCACCACCATCAGGGGTCTACGAGCAGTACTTC. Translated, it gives CASSPPSGVYEQYF. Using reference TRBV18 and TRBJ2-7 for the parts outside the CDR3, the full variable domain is NAGVMQNPRHLVRRRGQEARLRCSPMKGHSHVYWYRQLPEEGLKFMVYLQKENIIDESGMPKERFSAEFPKEGPSILRIQQVVRGDSAAYFCASSPPSGVYEQYFGPGTRLTVT.

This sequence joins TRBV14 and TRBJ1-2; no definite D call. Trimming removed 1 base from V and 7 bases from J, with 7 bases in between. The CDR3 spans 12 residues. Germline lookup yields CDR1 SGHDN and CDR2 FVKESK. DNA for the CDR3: TGTGCCAGCAGCCAAGGGGTGGCTGGCTACACCTTC. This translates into CASSQGVAGYTF.

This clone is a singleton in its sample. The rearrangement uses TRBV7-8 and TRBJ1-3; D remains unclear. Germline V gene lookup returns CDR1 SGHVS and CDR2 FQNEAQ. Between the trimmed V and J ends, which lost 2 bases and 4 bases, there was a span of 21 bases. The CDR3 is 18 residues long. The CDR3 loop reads CASSLFPPALGSGNTIYF. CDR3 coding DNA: TGTGCCAGCAGCTTATTCCCACCCGCACTAGGGTCAGGAAACACCATATATTTT.

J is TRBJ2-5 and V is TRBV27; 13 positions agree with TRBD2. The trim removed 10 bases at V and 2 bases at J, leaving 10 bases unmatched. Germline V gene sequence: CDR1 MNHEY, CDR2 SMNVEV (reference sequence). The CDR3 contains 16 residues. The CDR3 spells CATGLAGVVPQETQYF. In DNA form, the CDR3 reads TGTGCCACCGGACTAGCGGGGGTCGTTCCTCAAGAGACCCAGTACTTC.